The sequence of this T cell receptor beta chain was determined in a study of T-cell memory formation after mild COVID-19. TCRdb reprocessed the 5' RACE reads via MiXCR and lists one record per CDR3 protein. The data contain around 470,000 distinct CDR3 sequences, 15% to 20% of them singletons. Turning to this clonotype: The antigen is not known.

The study, taken as a whole, reports: Chiefly within CM and EM were the contracting CD4+ clones; CD8+ ones were within EMRA. From day 15 to 85, contracting clones were balanced between CD4 and CD8, whereas later expanders leaned toward CD4+. A subset of responding clones appeared in pre-infection memory, suggesting cross-reactive memory joined.

The sequence derives from an adult woman who had mild COVID-19 (a few samples of this study predate the infection). Cell type and time point are not known. Source material: PBMCs or a T cell subset sorted from them (not recorded which).

Written as DNA, the CDR3 is TGTGCCAGCAGCTTGGGATCCGGGACCTATCCGCTGTTTTTT. Protein product: CASSLGSGTYPLFF. The rearrangement links TRBV5-5 to TRBJ2-2, with D perhaps given as TRBD1 or TRBD2 (5 bases each). V was pared by 0 bases and J by 13 bases, with 16 bases between. Per germline, CDR1 SGHKS and CDR2 YYEKEE (reference sequence). CDR3 size: 14 residues.